A single T cell receptor (beta chain) is shown here with its context. The data derive from a study of monozygotic twins with inflammatory bowel disease. The CDR3 is 14 residues long. With the 5' RACE reads reprocessed, TCRdb shows one record per CDR3 protein and no DNA. The sample table includes fewer than 450,000 distinct CDR3 sequences. This clonotype originated in a human donor with ulcerative colitis or Crohn's disease, or a healthy co-twin of an affected twin (not recorded which). Sequenced input: blood. J is TRBJ2-7 and V is TRBV12-3 or TRBV12-4; the TRBD1 assignment by TCRdb is unverifiable without DNA. This chain's CDR3 is CASSPRQGRHEQYF.